Presented here are 4 T cell receptor beta chains from one specimen sequenced in a study of blood T cell repertoires in COVID-19 (dated by TCRdb to between 2020 and 2021). The library came from the immunoSEQ multiplex PCR assay. This is the immuneACCESS table as TCRdb keeps it, with only in-frame sequences that have V and J called. A part of the clones is gone; compared with another copy, unresolved V genes explain less than half, and the rest is unexplained. The sample table lists some 98,000 clones, over 70% of them with a count of one. Around 19% of the sample is held by the ten biggest clonotypes. Sequenced material: peripheral blood. The source of these receptors is a human donor in a cohort sampled during active COVID-19.

The chain links TRBV28 to TRBJ1-1, with D perhaps matching TRBD1 (5 bases). Per the germline V gene, CDR1 is MDHEN and CDR2 is SYDVKM. The CDR3 extends over 16 amino acids. Trimming cost V 5 bases and J 2 bases, with 18 bases left between them. The CDR3 protein is CASSAGNAAGNTEAFF. In DNA, the CDR3 is TGTGCCAGCAGTGCAGGGAACGCGGCAGGAAACACTGAAGCTTTCTTT.

This chain's CDR3 is CASSPQRAGELFF. The CDR3 nucleotides are TGCGCCAGCAGTCCTCAGCGGGCCGGGGAGCTGTTTTTT. The chain is built from TRBV10-1 and TRBJ2-2; possible D gene TRBD2, 6 bases. Germline lookup yields CDR1 WNHNN and CDR2 SYGVQD (reference sequence). The CDR3 runs 13 residues. The V gene lost 5 bases and the J gene lost 6 bases, with 10 bases spanning the gap.

V is TRBV30 and J is TRBJ1-2; 9 bases align to TRBD1. This CDR3 region has 13 residues. Germline V CDR1 and CDR2: GTSNPN, SVGIG (reference sequence). With V trimmed by 4 bases and J by 7 bases, 7 bases remained unmatched. The CDR3 loop is CAWTGQGMSGYTF. Written as DNA, the CDR3 is TGTGCCTGGACGGGACAGGGAATGAGTGGCTACACCTTC.

This chain uses TRBV27 with TRBJ2-1, with D possibly being TRBD2 (5 bases). Germline V CDR1 and CDR2: MNHEY, SMNVEV (reference sequence). The CDR3 extends over 14 amino acids. V gave up 8 bases and J gave up 3 bases, with 14 bases separating them. The DNA of the CDR3 is TGTGCCAGCTACTCCGCGGGCTTCTACAATGAGCAGTTCTTC. Residues: CASYSAGFYNEQFF.